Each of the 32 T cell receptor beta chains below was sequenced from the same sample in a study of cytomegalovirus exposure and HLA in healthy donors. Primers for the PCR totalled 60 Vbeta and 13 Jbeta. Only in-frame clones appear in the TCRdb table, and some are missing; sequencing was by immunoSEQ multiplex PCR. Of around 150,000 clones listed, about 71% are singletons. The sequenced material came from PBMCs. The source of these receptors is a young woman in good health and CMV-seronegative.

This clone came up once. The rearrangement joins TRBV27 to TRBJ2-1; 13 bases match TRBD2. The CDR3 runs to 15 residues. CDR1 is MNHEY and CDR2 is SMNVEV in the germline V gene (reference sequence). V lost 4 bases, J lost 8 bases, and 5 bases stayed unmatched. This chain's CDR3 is CASSSLAGGSDEQFF. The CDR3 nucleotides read TGTGCCAGCAGTTCACTAGCGGGAGGGTCGGATGAGCAGTTCTTC.

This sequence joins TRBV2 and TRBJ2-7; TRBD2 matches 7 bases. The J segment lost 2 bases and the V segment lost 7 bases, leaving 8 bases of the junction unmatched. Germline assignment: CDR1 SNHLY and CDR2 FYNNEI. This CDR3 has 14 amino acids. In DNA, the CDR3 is TGTGCCAGCACCCTAGCGGAAAATACCTACGAGCAGTACTTC. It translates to CASTLAENTYEQYF.

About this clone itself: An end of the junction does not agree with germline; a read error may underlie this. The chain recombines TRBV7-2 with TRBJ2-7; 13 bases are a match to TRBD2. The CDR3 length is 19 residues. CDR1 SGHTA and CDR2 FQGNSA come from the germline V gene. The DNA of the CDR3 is TGTGCTAGCAGCTCAACCGGGACTAGCGGGGATAACGGACTATACGAGCAGTACTTC. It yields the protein CASSSTGTSGDNGLYEQYF.

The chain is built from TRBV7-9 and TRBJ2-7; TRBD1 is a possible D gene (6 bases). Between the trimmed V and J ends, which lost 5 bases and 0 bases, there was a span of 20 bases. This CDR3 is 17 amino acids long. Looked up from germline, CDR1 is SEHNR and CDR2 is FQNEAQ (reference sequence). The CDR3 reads CASSDRPQDRSSYEQYF. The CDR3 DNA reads TGTGCCAGCAGCGACAGGCCTCAGGACCGAAGCTCCTACGAGCAGTACTTC.

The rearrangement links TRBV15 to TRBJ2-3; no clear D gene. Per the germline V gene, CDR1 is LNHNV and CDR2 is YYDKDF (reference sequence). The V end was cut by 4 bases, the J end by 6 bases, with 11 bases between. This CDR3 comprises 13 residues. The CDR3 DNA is TGTGCCACCAGCAAACTATTAAGGGATACGCAGTATTTT. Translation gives CATSKLLRDTQYF. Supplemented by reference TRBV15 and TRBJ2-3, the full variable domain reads DAMVIQNPRYQVTQFGKPVTLSCSQTLNHNVMYWYQQKSSQAPKLLFHYYDKDFNNEADTPDNFQSRRPNTSFCFLDIRSPGLGDTAMYLCATSKLLRDTQYFGPGTRLTVL.

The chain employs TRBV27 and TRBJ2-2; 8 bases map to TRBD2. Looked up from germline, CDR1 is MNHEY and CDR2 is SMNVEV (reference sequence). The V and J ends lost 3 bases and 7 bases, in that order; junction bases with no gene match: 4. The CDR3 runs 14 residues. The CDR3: CASSLGRGVGELFF. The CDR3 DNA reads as TGTGCCAGCAGTTTGGGGCGGGGGGTCGGGGAGCTGTTTTTT.

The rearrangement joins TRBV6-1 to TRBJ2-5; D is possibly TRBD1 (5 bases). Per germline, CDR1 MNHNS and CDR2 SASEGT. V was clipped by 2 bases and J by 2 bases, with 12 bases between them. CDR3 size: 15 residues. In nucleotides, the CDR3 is TGTGCCAGCAGTGAACATCAGGGAAGGCAAGAGACCCAGTACTTC. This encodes CASSEHQGRQETQYF.

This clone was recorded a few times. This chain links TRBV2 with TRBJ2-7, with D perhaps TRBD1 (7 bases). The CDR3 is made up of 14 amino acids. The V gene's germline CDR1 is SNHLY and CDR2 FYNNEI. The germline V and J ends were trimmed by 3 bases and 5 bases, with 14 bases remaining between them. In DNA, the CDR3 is TGTGCCAGCAGTGAGCTGACAGGGACTGACGAGCAGTACTTC. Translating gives CASSELTGTDEQYF.

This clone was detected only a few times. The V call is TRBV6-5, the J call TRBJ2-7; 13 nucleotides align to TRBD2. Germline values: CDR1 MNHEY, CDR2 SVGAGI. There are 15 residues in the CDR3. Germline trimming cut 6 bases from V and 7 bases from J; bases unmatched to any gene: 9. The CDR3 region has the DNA TGTGCCAGCAGACATGGACTAGCGGGAGAGCAAGAGCAGTACTTC. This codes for CASRHGLAGEQEQYF.

CDR3 DNA: TGTGCCAGCTCACGATTGGCCGGGTATGGCTACACCTTC. As protein: CASSRLAGYGYTF. The V gene is TRBV18, the J gene TRBJ1-2; D gene uncertain. The V gene's germline CDR1 is KGHSH and CDR2 LQKENI. The V and J ends lost 4 bases and 5 bases respectively, with 11 bases between them. This CDR3 spans 13 amino acids.

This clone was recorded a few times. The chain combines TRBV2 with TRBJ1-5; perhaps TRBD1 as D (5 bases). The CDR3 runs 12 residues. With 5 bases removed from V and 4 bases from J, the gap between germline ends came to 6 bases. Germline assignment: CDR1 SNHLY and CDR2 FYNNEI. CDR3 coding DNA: TGTGCCAGCAGTAGGGGTAATCAGCCCCAGCATTTT. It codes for CASSRGNQPQHF.

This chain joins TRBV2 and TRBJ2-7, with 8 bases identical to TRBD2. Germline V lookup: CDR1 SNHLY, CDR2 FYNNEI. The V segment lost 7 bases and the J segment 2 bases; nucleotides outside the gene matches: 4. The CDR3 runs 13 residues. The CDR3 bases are TGTGCCAGCAAGAGCGGGGGAACCTACGAGCAGTACTTC. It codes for CASKSGGTYEQYF.

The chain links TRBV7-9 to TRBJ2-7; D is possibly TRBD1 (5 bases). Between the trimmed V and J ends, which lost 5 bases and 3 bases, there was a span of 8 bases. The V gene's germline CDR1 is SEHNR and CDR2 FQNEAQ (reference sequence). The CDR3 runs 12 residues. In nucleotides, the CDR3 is TGTGCCAGCAGCACAGGAGTCTACGAGCAGTACTTC. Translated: CASSTGVYEQYF.

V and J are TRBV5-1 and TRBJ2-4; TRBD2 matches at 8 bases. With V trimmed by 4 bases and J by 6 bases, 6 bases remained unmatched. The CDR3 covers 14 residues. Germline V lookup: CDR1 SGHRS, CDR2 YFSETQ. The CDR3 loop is CASSQGSGRNIQYF. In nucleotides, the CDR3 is TGCGCCAGCAGCCAGGGGAGCGGGAGAAACATTCAGTACTTC. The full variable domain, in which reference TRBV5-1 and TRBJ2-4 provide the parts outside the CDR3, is KAGVTQTPRYLIKTRGQQVTLSCSPISGHRSVSWYQQTPGQGLQFLFEYFSETQRNKGNFPGRFSGRQFSNSRSEMNVSTLELGDSALYLCASSQGSGRNIQYFGAGTRLSVL.

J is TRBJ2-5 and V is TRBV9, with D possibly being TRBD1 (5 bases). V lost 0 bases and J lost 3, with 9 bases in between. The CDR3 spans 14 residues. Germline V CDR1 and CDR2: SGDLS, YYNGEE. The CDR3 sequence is CASSVGRQKETQYF. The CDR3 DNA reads TGTGCCAGCAGCGTAGGAAGACAGAAAGAGACCCAGTACTTC.

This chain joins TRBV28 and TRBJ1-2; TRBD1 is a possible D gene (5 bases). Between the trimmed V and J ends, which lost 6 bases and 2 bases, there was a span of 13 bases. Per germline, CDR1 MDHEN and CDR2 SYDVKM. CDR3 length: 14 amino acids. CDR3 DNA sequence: TGTGCCAGCAGCCAAGGGGCCGGGAACTATGGCTACACCTTC. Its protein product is CASSQGAGNYGYTF.

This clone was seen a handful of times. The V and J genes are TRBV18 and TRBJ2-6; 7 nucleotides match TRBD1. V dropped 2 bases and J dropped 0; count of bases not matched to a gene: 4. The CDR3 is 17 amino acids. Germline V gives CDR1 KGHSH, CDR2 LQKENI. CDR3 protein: CASSPGTARSGANVLTF. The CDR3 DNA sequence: TGTGCCAGCTCACCAGGGACAGCGCGCTCTGGGGCCAACGTCCTGACTTTC.

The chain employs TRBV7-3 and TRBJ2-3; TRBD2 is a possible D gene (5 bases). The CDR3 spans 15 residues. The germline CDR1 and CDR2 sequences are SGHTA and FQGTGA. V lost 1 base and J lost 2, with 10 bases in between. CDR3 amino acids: CASSLRGRHTDTQYF. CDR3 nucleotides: TGTGCCAGCAGCTTAAGAGGGCGGCACACAGATACGCAGTATTTT.

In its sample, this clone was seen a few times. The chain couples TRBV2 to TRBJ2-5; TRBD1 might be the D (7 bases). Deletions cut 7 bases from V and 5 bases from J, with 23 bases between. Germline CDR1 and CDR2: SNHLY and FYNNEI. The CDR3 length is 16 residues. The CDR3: CASTAGGMAFPETQYF. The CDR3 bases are TGTGCCAGCACCGCAGGGGGGATGGCTTTCCCGGAGACCCAGTACTTC.

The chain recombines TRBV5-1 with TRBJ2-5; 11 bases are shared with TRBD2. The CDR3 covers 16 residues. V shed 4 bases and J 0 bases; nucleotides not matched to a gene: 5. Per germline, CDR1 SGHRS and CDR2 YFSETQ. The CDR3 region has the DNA TGCGCCAGCAGCGAAAGACTAGCGGGGTACCAAGAGACCCAGTACTTC. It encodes CASSERLAGYQETQYF.

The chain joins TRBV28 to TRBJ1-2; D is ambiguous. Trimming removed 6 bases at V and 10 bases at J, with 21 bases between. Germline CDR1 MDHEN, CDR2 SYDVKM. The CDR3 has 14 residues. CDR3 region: CASRISRSPFVYTF. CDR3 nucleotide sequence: TGTGCCAGCAGAATATCTAGGTCCCCGTTTGTCTACACCTTC.

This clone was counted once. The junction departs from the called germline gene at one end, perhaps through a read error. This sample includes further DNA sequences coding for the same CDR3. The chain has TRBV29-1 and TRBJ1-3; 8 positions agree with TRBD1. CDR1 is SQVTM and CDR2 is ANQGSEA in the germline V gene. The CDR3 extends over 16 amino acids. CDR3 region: CSVEEVTGVLGNTIYF. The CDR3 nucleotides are TGCAGCGTCGAAGAGGTGACAGGGGTTCTCGGAAACACCATATATTTT.

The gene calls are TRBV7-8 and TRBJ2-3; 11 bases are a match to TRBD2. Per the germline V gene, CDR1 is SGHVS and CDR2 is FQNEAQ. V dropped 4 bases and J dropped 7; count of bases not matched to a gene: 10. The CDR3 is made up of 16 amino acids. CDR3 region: CASSSSLAGGPNTQYF. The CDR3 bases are TGTGCCAGCAGCTCCTCCTTAGCGGGAGGGCCAAATACGCAGTATTTT.

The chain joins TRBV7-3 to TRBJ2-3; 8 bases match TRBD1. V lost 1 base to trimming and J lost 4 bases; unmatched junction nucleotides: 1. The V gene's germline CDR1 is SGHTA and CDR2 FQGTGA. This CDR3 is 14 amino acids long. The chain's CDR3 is CASSLRQGSDTQYF. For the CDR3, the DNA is TGTGCCAGCAGCTTAAGACAGGGGTCAGATACGCAGTATTTT.

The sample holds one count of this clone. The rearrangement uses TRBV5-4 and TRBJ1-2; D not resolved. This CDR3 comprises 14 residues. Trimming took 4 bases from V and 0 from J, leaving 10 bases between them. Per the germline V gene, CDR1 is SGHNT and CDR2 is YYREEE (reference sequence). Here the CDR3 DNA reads TGTGCCAGCAGCCCGTACAGCTCTAACTATGGCTACACCTTC. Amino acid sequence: CASSPYSSNYGYTF.

The CDR3 region is CASSLLTSGRGDTQYF. The CDR3 region has the DNA TGCGCCAGCAGCTTATTAACTAGCGGAAGGGGGGATACGCAGTATTTT. The V call is TRBV5-1, the J call TRBJ2-3, with 8 bases matching TRBD2. CDR3 length: 16 amino acids. V was clipped by 2 bases and J by 6 bases; unmatched bases: 11. Germline assignment: CDR1 SGHRS and CDR2 YFSETQ.

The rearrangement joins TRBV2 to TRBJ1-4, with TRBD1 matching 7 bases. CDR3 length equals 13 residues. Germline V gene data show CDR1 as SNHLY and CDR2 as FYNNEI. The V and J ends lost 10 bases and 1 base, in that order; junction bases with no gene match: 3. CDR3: CATHRGTNEKLFF. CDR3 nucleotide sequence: TGTGCCACCCACAGGGGAACTAATGAAAAACTGTTTTTT.

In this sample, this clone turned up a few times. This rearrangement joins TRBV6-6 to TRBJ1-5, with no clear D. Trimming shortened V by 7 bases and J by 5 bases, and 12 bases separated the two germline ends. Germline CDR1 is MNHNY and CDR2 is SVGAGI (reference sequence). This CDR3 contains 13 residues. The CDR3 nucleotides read TGTGCCAGCACCCTAGAAGATTATCAGCCCCAGCATTTT. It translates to CASTLEDYQPQHF.

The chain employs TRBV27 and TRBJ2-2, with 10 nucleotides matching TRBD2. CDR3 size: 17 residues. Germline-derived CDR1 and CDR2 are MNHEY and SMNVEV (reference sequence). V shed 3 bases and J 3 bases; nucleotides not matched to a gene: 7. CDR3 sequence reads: CASSLVWTSGYTGELFF. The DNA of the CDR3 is TGTGCCAGCAGTTTGGTGTGGACTAGCGGATACACCGGGGAGCTGTTTTTT.

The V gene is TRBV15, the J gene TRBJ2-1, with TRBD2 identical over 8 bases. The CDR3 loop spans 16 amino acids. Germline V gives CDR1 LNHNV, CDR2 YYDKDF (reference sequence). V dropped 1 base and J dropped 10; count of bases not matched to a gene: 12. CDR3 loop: CATSRATSGFSPEQFF. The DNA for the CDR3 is TGTGCCACCAGCAGAGCCACTAGCGGATTTTCTCCAGAGCAGTTCTTC.

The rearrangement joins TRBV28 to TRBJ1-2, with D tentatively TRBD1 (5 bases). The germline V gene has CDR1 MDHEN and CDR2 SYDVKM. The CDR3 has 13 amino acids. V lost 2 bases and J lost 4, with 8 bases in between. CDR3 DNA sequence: TGTGCCAGCAGTTTAACAGGCACCTATGGCTACACCTTC. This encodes CASSLTGTYGYTF.

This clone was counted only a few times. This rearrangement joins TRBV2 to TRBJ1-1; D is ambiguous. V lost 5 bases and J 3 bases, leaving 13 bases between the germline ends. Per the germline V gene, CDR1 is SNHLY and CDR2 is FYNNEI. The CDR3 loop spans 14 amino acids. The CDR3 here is CASSTLAPYTEAFF. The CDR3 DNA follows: TGTGCCAGCAGTACTCTCGCCCCCTACACTGAAGCTTTCTTT.